This T cell receptor beta chain was captured in a study of identical twins. The V gene's germline CDR1 is SGHTA and CDR2 FQGNSA. The V and J ends lost 0 bases and 3 bases respectively, with 13 bases between them. This CDR3 has 16 amino acids. Study-level results: Modelling approaches yielded underestimates of out-of-frame TCR alpha sharing between monozygotic twins.

This clonotype was recorded a few times. What it binds is unknown. TCRdb re-called the 5' RACE reads through MiXCR, storing one row per CDR3 protein. The sample includes around 1.7 million distinct CDR3 sequences, about 31% seen only once; the top ten take more than 0.25%. Material for sequencing was cord blood. The chain has TRBV7-2 and TRBJ2-3; no clear D gene. The clonotype originates from a newborn girl in good health. The CDR3 region has the DNA TGTGCCAGCAGCTTAGCGGGTAGGGTTGTGACAGATACGCAGTATTTT. Its protein is CASSLAGRVVTDTQYF.